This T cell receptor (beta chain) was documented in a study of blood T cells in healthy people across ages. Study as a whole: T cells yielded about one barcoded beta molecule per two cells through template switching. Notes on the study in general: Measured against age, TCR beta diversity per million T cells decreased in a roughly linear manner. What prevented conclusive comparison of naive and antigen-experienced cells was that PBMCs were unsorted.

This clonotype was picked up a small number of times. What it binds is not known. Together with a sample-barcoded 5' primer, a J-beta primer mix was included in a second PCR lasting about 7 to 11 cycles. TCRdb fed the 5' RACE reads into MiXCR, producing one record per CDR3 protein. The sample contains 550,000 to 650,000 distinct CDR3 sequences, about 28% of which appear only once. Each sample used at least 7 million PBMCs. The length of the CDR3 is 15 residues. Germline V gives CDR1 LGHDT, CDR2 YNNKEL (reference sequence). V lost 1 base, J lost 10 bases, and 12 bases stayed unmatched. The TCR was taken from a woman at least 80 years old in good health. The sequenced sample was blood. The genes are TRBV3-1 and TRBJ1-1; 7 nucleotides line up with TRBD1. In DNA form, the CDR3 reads TGTGCCAGCAGCCAAGTTGTCCAGGGGGGGAATGGAGCTTTCTTT. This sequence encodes CASSQVVQGGNGAFF.